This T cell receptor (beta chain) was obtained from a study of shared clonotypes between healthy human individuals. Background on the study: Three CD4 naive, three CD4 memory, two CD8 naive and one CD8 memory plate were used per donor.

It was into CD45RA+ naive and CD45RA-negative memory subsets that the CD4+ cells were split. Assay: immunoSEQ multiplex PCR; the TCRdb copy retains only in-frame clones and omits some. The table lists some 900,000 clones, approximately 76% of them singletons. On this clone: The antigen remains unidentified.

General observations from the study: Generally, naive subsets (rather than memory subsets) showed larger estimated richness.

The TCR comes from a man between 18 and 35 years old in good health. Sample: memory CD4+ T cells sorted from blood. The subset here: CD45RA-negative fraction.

The CDR3 nucleotides read TGTGCCATCAGTAGAAACACCATATATTTT. Translating gives CAISRNTIYF. The chain couples TRBV10-3 to TRBJ1-3, with D uncertain. The CDR3 has 10 residues. Trimming pared 5 bases from V and 5 bases from J, leaving 1 base between. Germline CDR1 ENHRY, CDR2 SYGVKD.